This T cell receptor beta chain was recorded in a study of cytomegalovirus exposure and HLA in healthy donors. Overall study results and limits: After further analysis at a later stage, under 20,000 TCR beta sequences were associated with HLA alleles at 0.05 false discovery rate.

The CDR3 loop spans 11 amino acids. Trimming stripped 2 bases from V and 5 bases from J, with 3 bases between. Germline CDR1 is SGHNT and CDR2 is YENEEA. Vbeta (60) and Jbeta (13) primers were used in the PCR. TCRdb's copy holds only in-frame clones and misses some; the assay was immunoSEQ multiplex PCR. The table shows roughly 220,000 clones, with approximately 68% occurring only once. To note about this clone: Its target is not known.

The sequenced sample was PBMCs. The V call is TRBV11-3, the J call TRBJ1-1; D unresolved. The receptor was derived from a woman in her 30s in good health and CMV-seronegative. DNA for the CDR3: TGTGCCAGCAGCTTATCGACTGAAGCTTTCTTT. The encoded protein is CASSLSTEAFF.